This T cell receptor beta chain was profiled in a study of T cells in Graves' hyperthyroidism and ophthalmopathy. Background on the study: Peripheral blood was acquired at first diagnosis, ahead of any therapy whatsoever.

At least ten counts were recorded for this clonotype. Its antigen is not known. Study findings and constraints: From stable hyperthyroidism, ophthalmopathy was set apart by a 13 V-J model.

TCR beta CDR3 regions were amplified from RNA transcripts. TCR CDR3 underwent first-round RT-PCR with the HTBI primer set. TCRdb used MiXCR to reprocess the multiplex PCR reads, holding one entry per CDR3 protein. This sample has 700,000 or so distinct CDR3 sequences, with 16% found just once. Graves' hyperthyroidism showing no ophthalmopathy progression within 18 months was considered stable. Reasons for excluding patients were uncontrolled infection, other autoimmune disease, pregnancy or lactation. Material for sequencing was blood. The sequence was collected from a young man with Graves' hyperthyroidism.

CDR3 protein: CASSWLAGVNNEQFF. CDR3 sequence (DNA): TGTGCCAGCAGTTGGCTAGCGGGGGTGAACAATGAGCAGTTCTTC. The chain joins TRBV12-3 or TRBV12-4 to TRBJ2-1; 10 nucleotides agree with TRBD2. Losses at the gene ends were 4 bases for V and 5 bases for J; bases not matched to a gene: 5. This CDR3 spans 15 amino acids.